This T cell receptor beta chain is drawn from a study of cytomegalovirus exposure and HLA in healthy donors. Study observations and caveats: Many donors shared some public TCRs, even though most TCR sequences were rare.

To note about this clone: Its specificity is not known.

The primer mix had 60 Vbeta and 13 Jbeta primers. Assay used: immunoSEQ multiplex PCR; TCRdb lists only in-frame clones, some missing. The sample records tens of thousands of clones, 80% being singletons. Trimming shortened V by 5 bases and J by 3 bases, and 20 bases separated the two germline ends. The germline CDR1 and CDR2 sequences are SEHNR and FQNEAQ (reference sequence). The CDR3 is 16 amino acids. This sequence originates from a woman aged 45-59 years in good health and CMV-seropositive. Sequenced material: PBMCs. The chain has TRBV7-9 and TRBJ2-7, with a possible D match to TRBD2 (6 bases). The CDR3 DNA reads as TGTGCCAGCAGCCTATCCGGAGGCGGGGACCTCTACGAGCAGTACTTC. Protein: CASSLSGGGDLYEQYF.